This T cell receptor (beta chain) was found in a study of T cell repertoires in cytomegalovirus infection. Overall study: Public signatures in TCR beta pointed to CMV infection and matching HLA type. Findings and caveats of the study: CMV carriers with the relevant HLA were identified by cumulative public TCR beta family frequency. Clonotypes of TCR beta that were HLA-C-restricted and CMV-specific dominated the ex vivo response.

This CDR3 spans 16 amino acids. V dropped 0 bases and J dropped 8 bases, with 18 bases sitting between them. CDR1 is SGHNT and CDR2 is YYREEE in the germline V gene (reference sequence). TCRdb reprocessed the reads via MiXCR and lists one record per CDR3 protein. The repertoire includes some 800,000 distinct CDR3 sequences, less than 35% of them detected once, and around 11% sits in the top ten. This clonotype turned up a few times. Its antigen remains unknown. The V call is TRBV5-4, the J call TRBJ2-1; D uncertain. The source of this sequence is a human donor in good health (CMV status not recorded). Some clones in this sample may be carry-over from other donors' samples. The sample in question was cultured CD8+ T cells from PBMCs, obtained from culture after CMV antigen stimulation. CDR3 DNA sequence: TGTGCCAGCAGCTTGGAAGTCCTGCAAAAGGGCGATGAGCAGTTCTTC. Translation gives CASSLEVLQKGDEQFF.